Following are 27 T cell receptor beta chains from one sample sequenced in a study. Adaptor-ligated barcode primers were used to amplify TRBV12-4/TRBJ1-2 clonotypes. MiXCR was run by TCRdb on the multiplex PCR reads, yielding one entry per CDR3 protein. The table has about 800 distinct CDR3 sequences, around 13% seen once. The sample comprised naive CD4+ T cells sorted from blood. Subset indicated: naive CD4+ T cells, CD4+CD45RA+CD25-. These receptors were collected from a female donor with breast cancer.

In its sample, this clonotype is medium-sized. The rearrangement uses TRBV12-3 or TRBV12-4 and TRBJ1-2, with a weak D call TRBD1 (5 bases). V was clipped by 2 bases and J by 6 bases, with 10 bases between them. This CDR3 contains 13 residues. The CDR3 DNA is TGTGCCAGCAGTTTAAGGCAGGGAGATGGCTACACCTTC. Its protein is CASSLRQGDGYTF.

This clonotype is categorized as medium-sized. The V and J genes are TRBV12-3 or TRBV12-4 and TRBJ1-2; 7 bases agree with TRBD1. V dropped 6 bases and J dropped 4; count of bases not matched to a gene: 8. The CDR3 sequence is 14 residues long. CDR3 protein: CASREQGYGYGYTF. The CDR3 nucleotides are TGTGCCAGCAGGGAACAGGGGTATGGCTATGGCTACACCTTC.

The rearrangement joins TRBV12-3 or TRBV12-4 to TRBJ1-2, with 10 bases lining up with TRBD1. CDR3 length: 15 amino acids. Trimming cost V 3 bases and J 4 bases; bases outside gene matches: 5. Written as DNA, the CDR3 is TGTGCCAGCAGTTTCCGGGACAGGGGAGGCTATGGCTACACCTTC. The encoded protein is CASSFRDRGGYGYTF.

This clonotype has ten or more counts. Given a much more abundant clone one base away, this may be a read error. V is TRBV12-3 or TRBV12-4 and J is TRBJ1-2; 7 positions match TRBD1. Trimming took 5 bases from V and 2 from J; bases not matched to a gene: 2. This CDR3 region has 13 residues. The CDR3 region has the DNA TGTGCCAGCAGTCCGACAGGGAACTATGGCTACACCTTC. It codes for CASSPTGNYGYTF.

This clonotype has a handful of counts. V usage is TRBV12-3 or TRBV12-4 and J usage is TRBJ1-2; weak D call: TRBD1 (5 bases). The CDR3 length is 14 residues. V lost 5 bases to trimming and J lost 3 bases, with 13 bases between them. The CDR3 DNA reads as TGTGCCAGCAGTAAACAAGGGGCAGACTATGGCTACACCTTC. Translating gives CASSKQGADYGYTF.

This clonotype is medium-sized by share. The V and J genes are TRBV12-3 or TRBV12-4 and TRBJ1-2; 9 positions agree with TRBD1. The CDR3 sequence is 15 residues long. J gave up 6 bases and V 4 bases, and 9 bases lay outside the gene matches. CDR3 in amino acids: CASSSPGTGMHGYTF. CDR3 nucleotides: TGTGCCAGCAGTTCTCCCGGGACAGGGATGCATGGCTACACCTTC.

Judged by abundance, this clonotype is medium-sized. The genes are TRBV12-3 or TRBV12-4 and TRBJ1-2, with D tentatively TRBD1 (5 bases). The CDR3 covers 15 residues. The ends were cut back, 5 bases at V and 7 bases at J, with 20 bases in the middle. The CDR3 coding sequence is TGTGCCAGCAGTCTAAATGCTCGGCCAGGGTCTGGCTACACCTTC. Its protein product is CASSLNARPGSGYTF.

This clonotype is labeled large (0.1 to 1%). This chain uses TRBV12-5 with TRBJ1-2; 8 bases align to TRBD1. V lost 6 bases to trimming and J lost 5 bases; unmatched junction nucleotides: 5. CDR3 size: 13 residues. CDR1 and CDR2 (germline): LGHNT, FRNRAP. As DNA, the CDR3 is TGTGCTAGTGGGAAGGGACAGGCATATGGCTACACCTTC. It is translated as CASGKGQAYGYTF.

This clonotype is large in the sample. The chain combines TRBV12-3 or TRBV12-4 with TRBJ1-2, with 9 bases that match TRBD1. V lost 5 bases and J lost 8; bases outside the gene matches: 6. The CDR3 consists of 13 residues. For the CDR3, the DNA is TGTGCCAGCAGTGTCGGGACAGGGCGAGGCTACACCTTC. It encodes CASSVGTGRGYTF.

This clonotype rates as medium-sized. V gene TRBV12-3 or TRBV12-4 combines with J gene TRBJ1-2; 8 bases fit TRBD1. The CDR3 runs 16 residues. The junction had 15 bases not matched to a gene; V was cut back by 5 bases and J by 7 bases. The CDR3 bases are TGTGCCAGCAGTCCGAAACTGACAGGGGCCCCACTTGGCTACACCTTC. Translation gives CASSPKLTGAPLGYTF.

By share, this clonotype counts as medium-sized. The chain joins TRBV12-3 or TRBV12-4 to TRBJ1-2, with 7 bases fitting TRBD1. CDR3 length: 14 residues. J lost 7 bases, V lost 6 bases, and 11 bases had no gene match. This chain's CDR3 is CASSPLTGLGGYTF. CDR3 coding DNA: TGTGCCAGCAGCCCGTTGACAGGGTTGGGTGGCTACACCTTC.

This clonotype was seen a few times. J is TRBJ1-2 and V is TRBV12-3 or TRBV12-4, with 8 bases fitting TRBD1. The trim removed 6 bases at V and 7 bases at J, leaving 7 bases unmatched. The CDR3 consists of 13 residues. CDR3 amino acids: CASSPQDRAGYTF. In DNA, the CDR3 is TGTGCCAGCAGCCCTCAGGACAGGGCTGGCTACACCTTC.

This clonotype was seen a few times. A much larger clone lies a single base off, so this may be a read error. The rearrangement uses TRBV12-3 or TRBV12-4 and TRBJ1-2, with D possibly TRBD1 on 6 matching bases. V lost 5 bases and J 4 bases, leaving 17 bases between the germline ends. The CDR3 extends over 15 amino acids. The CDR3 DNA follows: TGTGCCAGCAGTACTCGACAGGTGACGATCTATGGCTACACCTTC. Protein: CASSTRQVTIYGYTF.

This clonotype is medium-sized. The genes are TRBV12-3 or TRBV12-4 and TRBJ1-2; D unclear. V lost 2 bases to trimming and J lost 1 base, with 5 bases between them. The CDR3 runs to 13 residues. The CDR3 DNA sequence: TGTGCCAGCAGTTTACACAGTAACTATGGCTACACCTTC. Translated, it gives CASSLHSNYGYTF.

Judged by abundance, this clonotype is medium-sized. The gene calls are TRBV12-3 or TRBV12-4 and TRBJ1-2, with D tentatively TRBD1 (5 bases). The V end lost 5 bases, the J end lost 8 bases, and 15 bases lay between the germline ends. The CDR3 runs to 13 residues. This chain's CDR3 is CASSPNRFYGYTF. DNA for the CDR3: TGTGCCAGCAGTCCCAACAGGTTTTACGGCTACACCTTC.

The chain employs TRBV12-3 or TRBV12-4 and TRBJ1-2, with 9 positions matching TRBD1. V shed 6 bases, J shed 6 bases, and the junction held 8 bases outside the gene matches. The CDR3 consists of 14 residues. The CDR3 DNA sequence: TGTGCCAGCAGCATCAGGGACAGGGTAGATGGCTACACCTTC. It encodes CASSIRDRVDGYTF.

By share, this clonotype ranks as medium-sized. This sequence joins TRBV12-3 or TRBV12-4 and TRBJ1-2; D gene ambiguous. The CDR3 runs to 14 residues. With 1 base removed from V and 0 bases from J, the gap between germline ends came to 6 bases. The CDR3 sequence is CASSLVGTNYGYTF. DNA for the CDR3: TGTGCCAGCAGTTTAGTGGGGACTAACTATGGCTACACCTTC.

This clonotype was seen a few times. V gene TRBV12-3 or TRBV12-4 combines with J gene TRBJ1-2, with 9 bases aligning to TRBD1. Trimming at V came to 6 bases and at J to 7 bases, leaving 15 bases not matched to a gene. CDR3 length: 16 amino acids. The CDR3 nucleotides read TGTGCCAGCAGCCTGCGTAGGGGACAGGGAGGAGTTGGCTACACCTTC. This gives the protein CASSLRRGQGGVGYTF.

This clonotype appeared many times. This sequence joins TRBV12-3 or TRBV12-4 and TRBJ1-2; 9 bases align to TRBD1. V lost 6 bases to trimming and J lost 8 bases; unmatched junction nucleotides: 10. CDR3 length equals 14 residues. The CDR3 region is CASSIRDRARGYTF. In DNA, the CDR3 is TGTGCCAGCAGCATCAGGGACAGGGCGCGCGGCTACACCTTC.

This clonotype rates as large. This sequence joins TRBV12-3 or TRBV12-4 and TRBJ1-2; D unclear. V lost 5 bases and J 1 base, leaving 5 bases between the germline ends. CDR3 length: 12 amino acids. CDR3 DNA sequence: TGTGCCAGCAGTGGGTATAACTATGGCTACACCTTC. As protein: CASSGYNYGYTF.

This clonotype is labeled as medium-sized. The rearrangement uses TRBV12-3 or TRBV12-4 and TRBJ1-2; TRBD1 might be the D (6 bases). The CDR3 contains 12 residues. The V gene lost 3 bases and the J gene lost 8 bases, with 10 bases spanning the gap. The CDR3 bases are TGTGCCAGCAGTTTCAGGGGCTGGGGCTACACCTTC. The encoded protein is CASSFRGWGYTF.

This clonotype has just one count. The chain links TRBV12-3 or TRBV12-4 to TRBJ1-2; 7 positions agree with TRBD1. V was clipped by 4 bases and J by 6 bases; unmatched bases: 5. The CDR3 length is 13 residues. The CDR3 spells CASSYDRVNGYTF. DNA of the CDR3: TGTGCCAGCAGTTACGACAGGGTCAATGGCTACACCTTC.

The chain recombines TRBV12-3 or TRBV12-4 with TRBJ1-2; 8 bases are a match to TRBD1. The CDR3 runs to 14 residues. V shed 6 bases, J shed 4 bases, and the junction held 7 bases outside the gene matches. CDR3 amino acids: CASSIRDRSYGYTF. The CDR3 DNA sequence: TGTGCCAGCAGCATCAGGGACAGGAGCTATGGCTACACCTTC.

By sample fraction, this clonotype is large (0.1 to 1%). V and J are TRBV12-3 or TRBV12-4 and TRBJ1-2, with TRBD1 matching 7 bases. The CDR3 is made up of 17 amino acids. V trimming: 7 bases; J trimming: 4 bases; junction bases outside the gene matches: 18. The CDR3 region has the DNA TGTGCCAGCACCACCTATGGACCGACAGGGAGAAGCTATGGCTACACCTTC. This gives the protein CASTTYGPTGRSYGYTF.

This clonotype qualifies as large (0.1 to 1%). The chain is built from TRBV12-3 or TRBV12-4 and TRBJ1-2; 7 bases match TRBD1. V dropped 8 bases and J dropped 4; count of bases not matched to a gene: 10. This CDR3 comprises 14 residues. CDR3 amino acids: CASAKTGPAYGYTF. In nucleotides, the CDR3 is TGTGCCAGCGCTAAGACAGGGCCCGCCTATGGCTACACCTTC.

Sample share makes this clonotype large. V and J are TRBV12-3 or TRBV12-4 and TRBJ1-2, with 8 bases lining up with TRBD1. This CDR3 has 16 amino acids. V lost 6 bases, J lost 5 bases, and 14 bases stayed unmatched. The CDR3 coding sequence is TGTGCCAGCAGCCCACATCCCTCCCGGACAGGGTATGGCTACACCTTC. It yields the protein CASSPHPSRTGYGYTF.

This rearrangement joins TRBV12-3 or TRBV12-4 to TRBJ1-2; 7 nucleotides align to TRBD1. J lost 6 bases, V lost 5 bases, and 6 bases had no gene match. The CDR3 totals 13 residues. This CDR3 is CASSRQGRNGYTF. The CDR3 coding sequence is TGTGCCAGCAGTCGACAGGGCCGGAATGGCTACACCTTC.